A single sample gave rise to the 3 T cell receptor beta chains below, sequenced in a study of TIL therapy for anti-PD-1-resistant metastatic lung cancer. The libraries were made with immunoSEQ v3. TCRdb's copy holds only in-frame clones and misses some; the assay was immunoSEQ multiplex PCR. The sample contains approximately 50,000 clones, around 80% of which appear only once. Noted time point: pre-treatment sample, taken before nivolumab and TIL therapy. The sample was blood, taken at baseline. These receptors originate from a man between 65 and 85 years old with non-small cell lung cancer.

This chain connects TRBV6-5 to TRBJ1-1; a possible D gene is TRBD1 (6 bases). Trimming removed 6 bases from V and 3 bases from J, with 17 bases in between. CDR3 length: 15 amino acids. From germline, CDR1 is MNHEY and CDR2 SVGAGI. The CDR3 sequence is CASRPTTGWDTEAFF. The CDR3 region has the DNA TGTGCCAGCAGACCGACAACAGGGTGGGACACTGAAGCTTTCTTT.

The genes are TRBV5-1 and TRBJ2-7; D is perhaps TRBD1 (5 bases). V dropped 4 bases and J dropped 0 bases, with 14 bases sitting between them. This CDR3 contains 15 residues. Germline CDR1 reads SGHRS; CDR2 reads YFSETQ. The CDR3 here is CASSPNRNPSYEQYF. The CDR3 nucleotides are TGCGCCAGCAGCCCTAACAGGAATCCCTCCTACGAGCAGTACTTC.

The chain carries TRBV29-1 and TRBJ2-1; 14 bases line up with TRBD2. Germline CDR1 SQVTM, CDR2 ANQGSEA. This CDR3 region has 15 residues. The V segment lost 0 bases and the J segment 6 bases; nucleotides outside the gene matches: 1. In DNA, the CDR3 is TGCAGCGTTGAAGATGGGACTAGCGGGAGCAATGAGCAGTTCTTC. It translates to CSVEDGTSGSNEQFF.